This passage covers 2 T cell receptor beta chains from one sample sequenced in a study of blood T cell repertoires in COVID-19. Generated by immunoSEQ multiplex PCR, the TCRdb table keeps only in-frame clones and is missing some. The data contain about 190,000 clones, approximately 79% of them singletons. The specimen was peripheral blood. The receptor set was obtained from a young man with active or convalescent COVID-19.

V usage is TRBV7-9 and J usage is TRBJ1-4; D possibly corresponds to TRBD1 (5 bases). With 1 base removed from V and 6 bases from J, the gap between germline ends came to 9 bases. Germline CDR1 reads SEHNR; CDR2 reads FQNEAQ (reference sequence). The CDR3 consists of 14 residues. The CDR3 reads CASSLGGAHEKLFF. CDR3 in DNA: TGTGCCAGCAGCTTAGGTGGGGCCCATGAAAAACTGTTTTTT.

The J gene is TRBJ1-2, the V gene TRBV7-8; TRBD1 matches 7 bases. CDR1 is SGHVS and CDR2 is FQNEAQ in the germline V gene. The CDR3 extends over 13 amino acids. The V and J ends lost 5 bases and 4 bases, in that order; junction bases with no gene match: 4. CDR3 sequence: CASSPQGSYGYTF. The DNA for the CDR3 is TGTGCCAGCAGCCCACAGGGGTCCTATGGCTACACCTTC.